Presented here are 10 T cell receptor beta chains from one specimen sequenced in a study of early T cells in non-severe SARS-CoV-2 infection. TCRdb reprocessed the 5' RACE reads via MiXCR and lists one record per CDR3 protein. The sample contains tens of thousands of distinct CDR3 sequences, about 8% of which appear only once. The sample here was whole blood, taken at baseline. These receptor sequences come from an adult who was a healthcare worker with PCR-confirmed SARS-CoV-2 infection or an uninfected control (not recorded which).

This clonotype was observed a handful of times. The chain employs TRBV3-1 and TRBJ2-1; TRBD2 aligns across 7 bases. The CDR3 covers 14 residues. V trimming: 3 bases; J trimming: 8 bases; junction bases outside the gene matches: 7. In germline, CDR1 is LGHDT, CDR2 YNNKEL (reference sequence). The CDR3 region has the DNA TGTGCCAGCAGCCAGGGAGGGGTGTCGGATGAGCAGTTCTTC. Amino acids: CASSQGGVSDEQFF.

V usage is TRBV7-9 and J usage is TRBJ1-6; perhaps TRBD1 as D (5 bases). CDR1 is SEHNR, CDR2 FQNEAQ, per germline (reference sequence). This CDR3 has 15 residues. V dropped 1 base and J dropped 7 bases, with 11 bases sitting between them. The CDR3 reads CASSLGTGINSPLHF. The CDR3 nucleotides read TGTGCCAGCAGCTTAGGCACAGGAATCAATTCACCCCTCCACTTT.

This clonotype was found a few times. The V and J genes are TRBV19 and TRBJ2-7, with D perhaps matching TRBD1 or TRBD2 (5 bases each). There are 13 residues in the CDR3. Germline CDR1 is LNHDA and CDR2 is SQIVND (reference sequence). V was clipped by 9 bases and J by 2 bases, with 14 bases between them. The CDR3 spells CASSGRAPYEQYF. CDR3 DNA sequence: TGTGCCAGCTCGGGACGAGCCCCCTACGAGCAGTACTTC.

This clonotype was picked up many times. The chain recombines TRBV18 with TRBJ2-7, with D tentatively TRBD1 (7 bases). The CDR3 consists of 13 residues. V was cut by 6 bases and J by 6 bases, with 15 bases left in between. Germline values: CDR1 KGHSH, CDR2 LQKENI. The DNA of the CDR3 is TGTGCCAGCTCGCCTAACAGGGGAGGCGAGCAGTACTTC. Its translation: CASSPNRGGEQYF.

CDR3 amino acids: CATRDLLYEQYF. For the CDR3, the DNA is TGCGCCACCAGGGACTTACTCTACGAGCAGTACTTC. This chain joins TRBV10-2 and TRBJ2-7; TRBD2 might be the D (6 bases). The CDR3 runs 12 residues. The V and J ends lost 10 bases and 3 bases respectively, with 13 bases between them. Germline V gene sequence: CDR1 WSHSY, CDR2 SAAADI.

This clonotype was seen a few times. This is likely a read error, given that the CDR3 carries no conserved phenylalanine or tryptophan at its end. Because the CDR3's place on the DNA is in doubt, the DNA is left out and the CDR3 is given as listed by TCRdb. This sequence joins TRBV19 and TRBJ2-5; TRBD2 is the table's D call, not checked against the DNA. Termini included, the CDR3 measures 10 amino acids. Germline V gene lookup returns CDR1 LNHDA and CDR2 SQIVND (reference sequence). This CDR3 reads CASSVGLAGG.

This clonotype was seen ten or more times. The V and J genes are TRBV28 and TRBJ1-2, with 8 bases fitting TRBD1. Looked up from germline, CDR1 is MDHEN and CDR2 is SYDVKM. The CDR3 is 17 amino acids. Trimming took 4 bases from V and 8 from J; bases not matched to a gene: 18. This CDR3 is CASSSPRRDRTFQGYTF. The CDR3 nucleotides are TGTGCCAGCAGTTCACCCCGCCGGGACAGGACCTTTCAAGGCTACACCTTC.

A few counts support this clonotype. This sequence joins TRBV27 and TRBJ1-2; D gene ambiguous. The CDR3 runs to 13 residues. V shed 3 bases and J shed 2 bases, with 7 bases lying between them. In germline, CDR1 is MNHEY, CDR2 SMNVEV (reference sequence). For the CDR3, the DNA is TGTGCCAGCAGTTTGAATGGGAACTATGGCTACACCTTC. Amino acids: CASSLNGNYGYTF.

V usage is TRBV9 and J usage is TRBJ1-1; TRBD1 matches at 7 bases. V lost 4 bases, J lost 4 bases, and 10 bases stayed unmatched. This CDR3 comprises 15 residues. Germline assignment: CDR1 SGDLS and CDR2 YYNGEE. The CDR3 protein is CASSHRDSLITEAFF. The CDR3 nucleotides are TGTGCCAGCAGCCACCGGGACAGTCTAATCACTGAAGCTTTCTTT.

This chain's CDR3 is CASSPNFSGELNTGELFF. The CDR3 region has the DNA TGTGCCAGCAGCCCTAACTTTAGCGGGGAACTCAACACCGGGGAGCTGTTTTTT. The chain employs TRBV5-4 and TRBJ2-2; 8 bases fit TRBD2. Trimming at V came to 4 bases and at J to 2 bases, leaving 13 bases not matched to a gene. The CDR3 has 18 amino acids. Germline CDR1 and CDR2: SGHNT and YYREEE (reference sequence).